This T cell receptor (beta chain) was profiled in a study of T cells after yellow fever vaccination (dated by TCRdb to the late 2010s). Study-wide context: The SMART-Seq v4 Ultra Low Input RNA kit was used to prepare libraries from fractions with low cell numbers. Two healthy male donors made up the cohort, one aged 18 to 30 years and the other aged 30 to 40 years. To track T-cell clones before and after primary and booster YFV17D yellow fever vaccination, bulk TCR alpha and beta repertoires were sequenced longitudinally. Blood was collected at multiple timepoints before and after primary and secondary immunization, and bulk PBMC replicates and cell subsets were isolated.

Per the publication, the treatment or condition label means: live attenuated yellow fever vaccine strain. Two biological replicates of bulk PBMCs were collected at each blood-draw timepoint. PBMCs were isolated from peripheral blood using a standard Ficoll-Paque protocol. TriZol was used to extract RNA from bulk PBMCs, CD4 and CD8 fractions, and dextramer-positive and dextramer-negative fractions. This clonotype was detected many times. Its antigen is unknown. Base quality data are lacking; no much larger clone is found one base away. Sequencing was performed on an Illumina NovaSeq 6000. TCR cDNA was synthesized by 5'RACE template switching, which introduced a universal primer site and unique molecular identifiers. Priming for cDNA synthesis came from both the TCR alpha and TCR beta constant segments. Library amplification involved two PCR steps, and the second step added sample barcodes and sequencing adapters. Libraries were sequenced on Illumina HiSeq 2500 (2x100 bp) or NovaSeq (2x150 bp). The paper's data handling went like this. Reads were demultiplexed and collapsed into UMI consensus sequences with MIGEC, and V(D)J alignment was performed with MiXCR. Clonotypes responding to the vaccine were identified with edgeR on replicate PBMC samples, with the criteria of FDR below 0.01 and a log2 fold change above 5 up to day 15. Each bulk clonotype received a CD4 or CD8 identity based on whether the sequenced CD4 or CD8 repertoire contained that clonotype at higher abundance. Through fastp at Q25 and MiXCR, TCRdb rebuilt clones from the public reads, retaining in-frame beta chains. Rows are combined by CDR3 protein, so each entry shows the most common genes and DNA. The V and J calls reflect TCRdb's pipeline rather than the authors' work. The sample records 300,000 to 350,000 distinct CDR3 sequences, roughly 4% of which are singletons. In total, the top ten clones hold 24% of the sample.

Results the study describes overall, beyond this receptor: A small fraction of clonotypes showed up in both the CD4 and CD8 compartments, probably as a result of convergent recombination. After the booster, most of the clones that had expanded following primary vaccination were detected again (96% of CD4 and around 88% of CD8), which suggests that memory was broadly maintained. The study included only a couple of donors, which limits how far the findings can be generalized. The secondary T-cell response was found to be weaker but faster than the primary response, with a peak reached on day 5 rather than on day 15. Computational filtering was required because FACS-sorted repertoires could contain abundant contaminating clonotypes from the bulk population.

From the cysteine through the phenylalanine, the CDR3 covers 18 amino acids. Left in the record is the CDR3 DNA by itself, 54 bases read in frame from the first base. As encoded in the germline V gene, CDR1 is LGHNA while CDR2 is YSLEER. The V end gives up 3 bases and the J end 2 bases, leaving 16 bases in the junction not matched to a gene. This receptor was taken from a man between 18 and 35 years old who received the YFV17D yellow fever vaccine. The receptor chain draws on TRBV4-3 and TRBJ2-7; 7 central nucleotides agree with TRBD2. Sequences were derived from PBMCs, sampled 5 days after the yellow fever booster vaccination. The CDR3 here reads CASSHQLGTAGEPYEQYF. DNA sequence: TGCGCCAGCAGCCACCAACTCGGGACTGCGGGGGAGCCCTACGAGCAGTACTTC.